This T cell receptor beta chain was sequenced for a study of regulatory T cells in long-lasting Graves disease. Findings and caveats of the study: Researchers reported studying only peripheral blood, not thyroid tissue. Shared public clonotypes totalled 2,741 in persistent patients, compared with about 930 in new patients. Favoring TRBV28, TRBJ1-2 and TRBJ2-5 was a feature seen in persistent disease.

CDR3-region Arm-PCR and iRepertoire HTBI primers produced the TCR beta libraries. MiXCR, run by TCRdb on the multiplex PCR reads, gives a single entry per CDR3 protein. The table shows a few hundred thousand distinct CDR3 sequences, with around 22% occurring only once. The time point here: persistent/refractory GD, antithyroid drugs over 5 years with positive TRAb. From PBMCs, RNA was extracted and then used to make the TCR library. The germline V gene encodes CDR1 GTSNPN and CDR2 SVGIG (reference sequence). Trimming removed 0 bases from V and 4 bases from J, with 10 bases in between. The CDR3 covers 13 residues. This clonotype came up a few times. Its antigen is still unknown.

The genes are TRBV30 and TRBJ2-7; D gene uncertain. This TCR derives from a female donor with Graves disease. The material sequenced was peripheral blood mononuclear cells (PBMCs), taken when the disease was refractory, from a patient treated with antithyroid drugs. CDR3 in amino acids: CAWSVRARYEQYF. DNA of the CDR3: TGTGCCTGGAGTGTACGGGCCCGGTACGAGCAGTACTTC.